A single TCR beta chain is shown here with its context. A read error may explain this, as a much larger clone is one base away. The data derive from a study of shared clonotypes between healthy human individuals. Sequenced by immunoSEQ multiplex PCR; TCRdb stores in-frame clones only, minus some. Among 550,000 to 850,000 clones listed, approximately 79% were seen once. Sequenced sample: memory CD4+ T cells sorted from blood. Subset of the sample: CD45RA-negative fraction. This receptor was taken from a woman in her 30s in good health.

The CDR3 protein is CASSSNTYEQYF. The CDR3, as DNA: TGTGCCAGCAGTTCTAACACCTACGAGCAGTACTTC. The V call is TRBV27, the J call TRBJ2-7, with D hard to call. With 4 bases removed from V and 2 bases from J, the gap between germline ends came to 6 bases. Germline CDR1 and CDR2: MNHEY and SMNVEV (reference sequence). The CDR3 runs 12 residues.